The sequence of this T cell receptor beta chain was determined in a study of shared clonotypes between healthy human individuals. Study-level findings and limits: Estimated clonotype richness was generally higher in naive than memory subsets. Some clonotypes were shared by all four sorted-subset donors, while others were not shared. The non-shared ones had lower generation probabilities than the shared ones.

Generated by immunoSEQ multiplex PCR, the TCRdb table keeps only in-frame clones and is missing some. Seen here are 1.5 million to 1.9 million clones, roughly 98% observed once, and the top ten hold 0.45%. Comment on this clone: Its antigen remains unknown.

This sequence was found in a man aged 25-45 years in good health. The sequencing input was naive CD4+ T cells sorted from blood. Indicated subset: CD45RA+ positively selected.

The CDR3 DNA follows: TGTGCCAGCAGCGTAGGAGGGGGCAGCGTCCCCGGGGAGCTGTTTTTT. It encodes CASSVGGGSVPGELFF. The chain employs TRBV9 and TRBJ2-2, with 7 bases fitting TRBD1. The V gene's germline CDR1 is SGDLS and CDR2 YYNGEE. The CDR3 is made up of 16 amino acids. V shed 0 bases, J shed 6 bases, and the junction held 8 bases outside the gene matches. The full variable domain, completed using reference TRBV9 and TRBJ2-2, is DSGVTQTPKHLITATGQRVTLRCSPRSGDLSVYWYQQSLDQGLQFLIQYYNGEERAKGNILERFSAQQFPDLHSELNLSSLELGDSALYFCASSVGGGSVPGELFFGEGSRLTVL.